This T cell receptor beta chain was found in a study of T cells in localized non-small cell lung cancer (dated by TCRdb to 2018 to 2020). In the study overall: The study analyzed T cell repertoires of 200 to 250 early-stage NSCLC patients, comparing tumors and uninvolved tumor-adjacent lungs. The cohort consisted of approximately 240 treatment-naive NSCLC patients whose localized lung tumors had been resected. A mean age of about 66 years was recorded for the NSCLC patients, of whom more than 120 were male and 95 to 110 were female.

V is pruned by 4 bases and J by 0 bases, leaving 7 bases of the junction without a gene match. The germline V gene encodes CDR1 SGHNT and CDR2 YYREEE (reference sequence). Including the terminal cysteine and phenylalanine, the CDR3 comprises 17 residues. CDR3 DNA is the only sequence kept; it has 51 bases, read in frame from the first base. TCR beta CDR3 regions were sequenced from DNA using the immunoSEQ Assay. The paper's data handling went like this. T cell density was computed as TCR beta template counts normalized to usable DNA estimated by amplifying housekeeping genes. The preseqR package was used to estimate richness by extrapolating to 400,000 templates for PBMC samples and to 120,000 templates for tissue samples. Clonality was defined by subtracting Pielou's evenness from one. Tissue-enriched TCRs were identified through differential abundance testing performed on productive amino-acid clonotypes, with a minimum total count of 5 and an alpha of 0.1. The Jaccard Index and the Morisita Overlap Index were used to measure how much the repertoires overlapped between compartments. TCR beta CDR3s were clustered by GLIPH together with public tetramer-defined viral CDR3s, and at least three viral sequences plus V-gene enrichment were required for viral motifs. What TCRdb holds here is the immuneACCESS table cut down to in-frame rearrangements. Part of the clones is not present; checked against another copy, under half of the missing clones reflect an unresolved V gene, and the others are unexplained. The V and J calls and the clone size are those of that table, but D and trimming were determined from the DNA. Across this sample there are 35,000 to 45,000 clones, with over 75% seen only once. The biggest ten clones account for around 15% of the sample.

Note on this clone: Its recognized antigen is unknown. Base qualities were left out, and no much larger clone turns up one base away.

The investigation overall reported the following: Because of the exploratory design, TCR variables were selected using unadjusted p-values without false-discovery rate correction. A median of roughly 50 of the top 100 tumor clones turned up in the paired uninvolved adjacent lung, and around 27 of those clones also ranked among the top 100 of that same adjacent lung. Because multi-region tumor sequencing was not done, intratumor heterogeneity could not be ruled out. Uninvolved tumor-adjacent lung showed the highest T cell clonality, higher than tumor, which suggests more focused antigenic responses in the uninvolved tumor-adjacent lung. Longer overall survival was associated with higher T cell density in blood, whereas shorter survival was associated with higher clonality in adjacent lung.

At diagnosis, peripheral blood, uninvolved tumor-adjacent lung and tumor were collected and were preserved as a mix of fresh-frozen and FFPE material. For TCR repertoire profiling, the blood samples were analyzed as peripheral blood mononuclear cells. The sequence is built from TRBV5-4 and TRBJ2-1; the junction holds 10 bases that match TRBD1. The clonotype originates from a male donor aged 60 or over with stage III squamous cell lung carcinoma. The sample consisted of peripheral blood, taken before any cancer treatment. DNA sequence: TGTGCCAGCAGCACGGGACAGGGGCTCCACTCCTACAATGAGCAGTTCTTC. Translation gives CASSTGQGLHSYNEQFF.